This T cell receptor (beta chain) stems from a study of blood T cell repertoires in COVID-19. Generated by immunoSEQ multiplex PCR, the TCRdb table keeps only in-frame clones and is missing some. The profile shows about 230,000 clones, approximately 83% of them singletons. There are 12 residues in the CDR3. Trimming stripped 5 bases from V and 4 bases from J, with 7 bases between. Germline V gives CDR1 SGHNT, CDR2 YENEEA. This clonotype was sampled from a woman younger than 45 with COVID-19, enrolled during active disease. The sequencing sample was made of peripheral blood. This chain links TRBV11-3 with TRBJ2-3; D ambiguous. The CDR3 region is CASSEIPDTQYF. CDR3 DNA: TGTGCCAGCAGCGAGATCCCAGATACGCAGTATTTT.